This paragraph covers one T cell receptor (beta chain) sequence. It has no known antigen specificity. Qualities for individual bases were not recorded, and no much larger clone is one base off. Patients with autoimmune disease history or receiving systemic immunosuppression were excluded from the trial. Peripheral blood for TCR sequencing was collected from all dose cohorts at baseline, on cycle 4 day 1, and on cycle 7 day 1. Samples were obtained from an open-label, multicenter, first-in-human phase I dose-escalation trial of ivuxolimab. Adults with locally advanced or metastatic melanoma, renal cell, hepatocellular, or head and neck squamous cell carcinoma were enrolled in the trial. Before TCR sequencing, CD4+ T cells and CD8+ T cells were sorted from peripheral blood as separate populations. The data were obtained in a study of OX40 agonist ivuxolimab in advanced cancers. A note on the overall study: The costimulatory receptor OX40 (CD134) was targeted by ivuxolimab, a fully human IgG2 agonistic monoclonal antibody. In the dose-escalation cohort, approximately 80% of patients were male, and the mean age was 60 years with a range of about 20 to 80. Of the approximately 50 dose-escalation patients, hepatocellular carcinoma was present in around 20, melanoma in around 15, renal cell carcinoma in 9 and head and neck cancer in 9. The monotherapy dose-escalation portion (N ≈ 52 patients) of the phase I ivuxolimab trial is reported in the paper. Prior anti-PD-1, anti-PD-L1 or anti-CTLA-4 therapy was permitted, and approximately 40% of dose-escalation patients had received checkpoint inhibitors. Peripheral TCRbeta sequencing was intended to test whether TCR sequence diversity was altered and clonal T-cell expansion was caused by ivuxolimab. Partial responses occurred in three dose-escalation patients, of whom one had hepatocellular carcinoma and two had cutaneous melanoma. Intravenous ivuxolimab was administered to patients every 2 weeks at six dose levels: 0.01, 0.1, 0.3, 1.5, 3 and 10 mg/kg.

The paper's findings and limits, for the study overall: After ivuxolimab, CD8+ T cells had more expanded clones than CD4+ T cells on average. Antigen specificity was not determined for the clonally expanded peripheral T cells. Low levels of normalized T-cell clonal expansion were also seen in some nonresponding patients. In the 0.1-3.0 mg/kg groups, partial responders had among the lowest normalized peripheral clonal expansion, particularly in CD8+ T cells. At doses of 0.1 to 3.0 mg/kg, clonal expansion of both CD4+ and CD8+ T cells in blood was seen between baseline and week 6.

Genomic DNA was extracted from sorted cells for sequencing of the TCRbeta CDR3 region. The immunoSEQ Assay was used for sequencing of TCRbeta CDR3 regions. TCRdb's version of the immuneACCESS table is confined to in-frame rearrangements and falls short of the full clone set. An unresolved V gene accounts for under half of the shortfall where checked; the remainder is of unknown origin. For this sample the table gives under 80,000 clones, of which about 85% were detected only once. Approximately 8.4% of the sample is in the top ten clones. The sequencing used CD4+ or CD8+ T cells sorted from blood, collected in a trial of the OX40 agonist ivuxolimab. The TCR comes from an adult with an advanced solid tumor such as melanoma, head and neck, liver or kidney cancer.

The nucleotide sequence reads TGTGCCTGGAGTCCGCAGGGGTCGGGCACAGATACGCAGTATTTT. This translates into CAWSPQGSGTDTQYF. This chain joins TRBV30 to TRBJ2-3; TRBD1 might be the D gene, on 6 matching bases. The germline V gene (reference sequence) specifies GTSNPN as CDR1 and SVGIG as CDR2. The CDR3, from cysteine to phenylalanine, totals 15 residues. The only DNA kept is the CDR3, 45 bases in frame from the first base. Trimming at the junction amounts to 2 bases on V and 1 base on J, and the germline ends lie 13 bases apart.